The 24 T cell receptor beta chains reported below all come from one sample, sequenced in a study of blood T cell repertoires in COVID-19. Some clones are missing from TCRdb's copy, which holds only in-frame ones; the method was immunoSEQ multiplex PCR. The profile shows 95,000 to 100,000 clones, around 87% of them singletons. The source material was peripheral blood. These receptors originate from a woman aged 30 to 39 with acute or convalescent COVID-19.

This chain links TRBV5-1 with TRBJ2-1; possible D gene TRBD1, 5 bases. Trimming stripped 3 bases from V and 12 bases from J, with 13 bases between. This CDR3 comprises 12 residues. From germline, CDR1 is SGHRS and CDR2 YFSETQ. The CDR3 DNA reads as TGCGCCAGCAGCTGGGGCAATAGGGGGCAGTTCTTC. Protein: CASSWGNRGQFF. The full variable domain, with the rest looked up from reference TRBV5-1 and TRBJ2-1, is KAGVTQTPRYLIKTRGQQVTLSCSPISGHRSVSWYQQTPGQGLQFLFEYFSETQRNKGNFPGRFSGRQFSNSRSEMNVSTLELGDSALYLCASSWGNRGQFFGPGTRLTVL.

The chain links TRBV3-1 (or the pseudogene TRBV3-2) to TRBJ1-4; D is uncertain. Deletions cut 1 base from V and 7 bases from J, with 13 bases between. Germline assignment: CDR1 LGHDT and CDR2 YNNKEL (reference sequence). This CDR3 contains 15 residues. CDR3 coding DNA: TGTGCCAGCAGCCAAGTATCCACAGATTCTGAAAAACTGTTTTTT. Translation gives CASSQVSTDSEKLFF.

The J gene is TRBJ1-2, the V gene TRBV4-2; D perhaps matches TRBD1 (6 bases). Between the trimmed V and J ends, which lost 5 bases and 2 bases, there was a span of 15 bases. The CDR3 runs 15 residues. Germline V gene data show CDR1 as LGHNA and CDR2 as YNFKEQ. Written as DNA, the CDR3 is TGTGCCAGCAGCAATACAGGGAGACTGAACTATGGCTACACCTTC. It yields the protein CASSNTGRLNYGYTF.

Regarding this clone: The junction does not match germline at one end; this may be a read error. The rearrangement joins TRBV30 to TRBJ2-2, with TRBD2 matching 12 bases. Germline V gene lookup returns CDR1 GTSNPN and CDR2 SVGIG (reference sequence). The CDR3 spans 13 residues. CDR3 protein: CGWRLAGAGELFF. The CDR3 DNA reads as TGTGGCTGGAGACTAGCGGGGGCCGGGGAGCTGTTTTTT.

The chain joins TRBV9 to TRBJ2-1; 8 nucleotides agree with TRBD2. CDR3 length: 16 residues. The trim removed 4 bases at V and 9 bases at J, leaving 15 bases unmatched. CDR1 and CDR2 (germline): SGDLS, YYNGEE. DNA of the CDR3: TGTGCCAGCAGCCTCCTGTCCGGGGGGGCGATCGGTGAGCAGTTCTTC. Residues: CASSLLSGGAIGEQFF.

The chain has TRBV5-4 and TRBJ2-7, with 9 bases matching TRBD2. Trimming took 4 bases from V and 6 from J; bases not matched to a gene: 5. The germline gives CDR1 SGHNT, CDR2 YYREEE (reference sequence). The CDR3 is made up of 13 amino acids. CDR3 protein: CASSEGLAGEQYF. CDR3 nucleotides: TGTGCCAGCAGCGAGGGACTAGCTGGCGAGCAGTACTTC.

This rearrangement joins TRBV5-1 to TRBJ2-3; 9 bases are a match to TRBD1. In germline, CDR1 is SGHRS, CDR2 YFSETQ. The CDR3 is 15 amino acids. V was clipped by 4 bases and J by 3 bases; unmatched bases: 6. For the CDR3, the DNA is TGCGCCAGCAGCCCGGGGGGACAGGGTACAGATACGCAGTATTTT. Its protein product is CASSPGGQGTDTQYF.

The chain employs TRBV19 and TRBJ1-5; D is perhaps TRBD1 (6 bases). Between the trimmed V and J ends, which lost 3 bases and 2 bases, there was a span of 11 bases. The V gene's germline CDR1 is LNHDA and CDR2 SQIVND (reference sequence). The CDR3 has 15 residues. The chain's CDR3 is CASSISGGGNQPQHF. The CDR3 DNA sequence: TGTGCCAGTAGTATCTCTGGGGGCGGCAATCAGCCCCAGCATTTT.

The chain links TRBV28 to TRBJ1-2; 9 nucleotides align to TRBD1. This CDR3 contains 13 residues. Per the germline V gene, CDR1 is MDHEN and CDR2 is SYDVKM. After removal of 5 bases from V and 5 bases from J, the junction contained 3 bases not matched to a gene. This chain's CDR3 is CASSPDRGYGYTF. In DNA, the CDR3 is TGTGCCAGCAGTCCCGACAGGGGGTATGGCTACACCTTC.

This clone appeared a single time. The chain couples TRBV10-3 to TRBJ2-7, with no clear D. The V gene lost 5 bases and the J gene lost 6 bases, with 17 bases spanning the gap. The length of the CDR3 is 14 residues. CDR1 is ENHRY and CDR2 is SYGVKD in the germline V gene. Here the CDR3 DNA reads TGTGCCATCAGTCCCCGCAGCACAGTGCGCGAGCAGTACTTC. Encoded protein: CAISPRSTVREQYF.

V gene TRBV10-3 combines with J gene TRBJ2-7; D perhaps matches TRBD2 (5 bases). This CDR3 is built from 12 residues. Germline CDR1 is ENHRY and CDR2 is SYGVKD. Trimming cost V 11 bases and J 6 bases, with 17 bases left between them. DNA for the CDR3: TGTGCCCCGCCCCCGCGGGTTCGCGAGCAGTACTTC. The encoded protein is CAPPPRVREQYF.

This rearrangement joins TRBV5-1 to TRBJ2-7; TRBD1 aligns across 10 bases. Germline V gene data show CDR1 as SGHRS and CDR2 as YFSETQ. Trimming removed 7 bases from V and 3 bases from J; junction bases left unmatched: 1. CDR3 length: 12 residues. Here the CDR3 reads CASRDRGYEQYF. In DNA form, the CDR3 reads TGCGCCAGCCGGGACAGGGGCTACGAGCAGTACTTC.

The chain links TRBV19 to TRBJ2-3, with 7 bases that match TRBD1. V lost 5 bases to trimming and J lost 1 base; unmatched junction nucleotides: 6. The CDR3 contains 15 residues. Germline lookup yields CDR1 LNHDA and CDR2 SQIVND (reference sequence). CDR3 in DNA: TGTGCCAGTAGTCCCCTTGGACAGGGCACAGATACGCAGTATTTT. This encodes CASSPLGQGTDTQYF.

CDR3 protein: CASSFAGQVRAFF. The CDR3 nucleotides read TGTGCCAGCAGTTTCGCAGGACAGGTTCGGGCTTTCTTT. This sequence joins TRBV12-3 or TRBV12-4 and TRBJ1-1; TRBD1 agrees at 7 bases. CDR3 length equals 13 residues. The junction had 9 bases not matched to a gene; V was cut back by 3 bases and J by 11 bases.

The V and J genes are TRBV27 and TRBJ1-5; D is perhaps TRBD1 (5 bases). The CDR3 extends over 15 amino acids. The V and J ends lost 0 bases and 5 bases respectively, with 11 bases between them. Germline V gene lookup returns CDR1 MNHEY and CDR2 SMNVEV (reference sequence). CDR3 in DNA: TGTGCCAGCAGTTTATCGCGGGGGAGGGATCAGCCCCAGCATTTT. Translating gives CASSLSRGRDQPQHF.

The CDR3 reads CASSQEASSDREQFF. In DNA form, the CDR3 reads TGTGCCAGCAGCCAAGAAGCTTCTAGCGACCGGGAGCAGTTCTTC. This rearrangement joins TRBV4-2 to TRBJ2-1, with D possibly TRBD2 on 6 matching bases. Trimming took 0 bases from V and 10 from J, leaving 16 bases between them. Germline values: CDR1 LGHNA, CDR2 YNFKEQ. CDR3 length equals 15 residues.

The genes are TRBV29-1 and TRBJ1-2; D is unclear. Germline V gene data show CDR1 as SQVTM and CDR2 as ANQGSEA. The CDR3 sequence is 12 residues long. The germline V and J ends were trimmed by 6 bases and 0 bases, with 8 bases remaining between them. The CDR3 is CSVDLANYGYTF. CDR3 in DNA: TGCAGCGTAGACTTAGCTAACTATGGCTACACCTTC.

The genes are TRBV30 and TRBJ2-3, with D possibly being TRBD2 (5 bases). With 8 bases removed from V and 2 bases from J, the gap between germline ends came to 14 bases. CDR1 is GTSNPN and CDR2 is SVGIG in the germline V gene (reference sequence). The CDR3 length is 13 residues. The CDR3, as DNA: TGTGCCGGAGGACCGTGGACCACAGATACGCAGTATTTT. Its translation: CAGGPWTTDTQYF.

The rearrangement uses TRBV27 and TRBJ1-2; D is uncertain. The CDR3 contains 12 residues. The germline V gene encodes CDR1 MNHEY and CDR2 SMNVEV (reference sequence). Deletions cut 3 bases from V and 5 bases from J, with 7 bases between. CDR3 sequence (DNA): TGTGCCAGCAGTTTCCGGGGTTATGGCTACACCTTC. It translates to CASSFRGYGYTF.

This chain connects TRBV10-2 to TRBJ1-4; 7 nucleotides match TRBD1. The germline gives CDR1 WSHSY, CDR2 SAAADI. The CDR3 loop spans 14 amino acids. The V segment lost 6 bases and the J segment 8 bases; nucleotides outside the gene matches: 9. The CDR3, as DNA: TGCGCCAGCAGCCCAGACAGGGCTGGCGAAAAACTGTTTTTT. Amino acid sequence: CASSPDRAGEKLFF.

The table lists this clone with a count of one. The rearrangement joins TRBV27 to TRBJ2-7, with TRBD2 identical over 12 bases. Germline CDR1 is MNHEY and CDR2 is SMNVEV (reference sequence). The CDR3 loop spans 13 amino acids. Germline trimming cut 3 bases from V and 6 bases from J; bases unmatched to any gene: 0. Here the CDR3 reads CASSLTSGGEQYF. The DNA for the CDR3 is TGTGCCAGCAGTTTGACTAGCGGGGGCGAGCAGTACTTC.

The table lists this clone with a few counts. The V and J genes are TRBV3-1 (or the pseudogene TRBV3-2) and TRBJ1-1, with TRBD1 matching 7 bases. CDR1 and CDR2 (germline): LGHDT, YNNKEL (reference sequence). CDR3 length: 14 residues. The ends lost 4 bases at V and 2 bases at J; junction bases unmatched: 4. The CDR3 reads CASSRTGANTEAFF. The CDR3 DNA is TGTGCCAGCAGCCGGACAGGTGCAAACACTGAAGCTTTCTTT.

CDR3 residues: CASQPSGGYNEQFF. The CDR3 DNA reads TGTGCCAGCCAACCTAGCGGGGGGTACAATGAGCAGTTCTTC. The J gene is TRBJ2-1, the V gene TRBV11-3, with 11 positions matching TRBD2. Trimming removed 8 bases from V and 4 bases from J; junction bases left unmatched: 4. CDR3 length: 14 residues. The germline V gene encodes CDR1 SGHNT and CDR2 YENEEA.

The genes are TRBV7-3 and TRBJ2-1; TRBD2 is a possible D gene (7 bases). The CDR3 covers 13 residues. With 3 bases removed from V and 7 bases from J, the gap between germline ends came to 10 bases. Germline V gene data show CDR1 as SGHTA and CDR2 as FQGTGA. Here the CDR3 DNA reads TGTGCCAGCAGCTTGGGGGGGACAAATGAGCAGTTCTTC. This gives the protein CASSLGGTNEQFF.